The 15 T cell receptor beta chains listed next were all sequenced from one sample in a study of blood T cell repertoires in COVID-19. Profiling relied on immunoSEQ multiplex PCR, and the TCRdb table lists in-frame clones only, not all of them. The repertoire holds approximately 140,000 clones, with roughly 90% as singletons. Material: PBMCs or T cells enriched from blood (not recorded which). All receptors come from a woman in her 40s who had been exposed to COVID-19.

This clone was seen only once. The chain is built from TRBV7-9 and TRBJ2-1; TRBD2 agrees at 14 bases. Germline loops: CDR1 SEHNR, CDR2 FQNEAQ (reference sequence). This CDR3 is 17 amino acids long. Here the CDR3 reads CGIGLAGGKSSYNEQFF. CDR3 DNA sequence: TGTGGTATTGGACTAGCGGGGGGCAAGAGCTCCTACAATGAGCAGTTCTTC.

A few counts support this clone. The V gene is TRBV7-8, the J gene TRBJ2-7; TRBD2 matches at 10 bases. V trimming: 5 bases; J trimming: 3 bases; junction bases outside the gene matches: 4. CDR3 length: 14 amino acids. CDR1 and CDR2 from the germline V gene are SGHVS and FQNEAQ. For the CDR3, the DNA is TGTGCCAGCAGCCCTCAGCGGGGGGGCTACGAGCAGTACTTC. The encoded protein is CASSPQRGGYEQYF.

This clone was detected only once. This chain uses TRBV11-3 with TRBJ2-2, with D perhaps TRBD1 (7 bases). This CDR3 is built from 15 residues. The germline V and J ends were trimmed by 5 bases and 1 base, with 11 bases remaining between them. Germline V gene sequence: CDR1 SGHNT, CDR2 YENEEA. As DNA, the CDR3 is TGTGCCAGCAGCCAGGGGGGATTGAACACCGGGGAGCTGTTTTTT. Its translation: CASSQGGLNTGELFF.

The chain recombines TRBV18 with TRBJ1-2, with TRBD1 identical over 7 bases. Germline CDR1 and CDR2: KGHSH and LQKENI. CDR3 length: 14 residues. Trimming took 3 bases from V and 6 from J; bases not matched to a gene: 7. The CDR3 nucleotides read TGTGCCAGCTCACCGAGTGACAGGGAAGATGGCTACACCTTC. Its translation is CASSPSDREDGYTF.

V gene TRBV4-3 combines with J gene TRBJ2-1; D is perhaps TRBD2 (5 bases). The CDR3 totals 16 residues. V dropped 0 bases and J dropped 1 base, with 10 bases sitting between them. The V gene's germline CDR1 is LGHNA and CDR2 YSLEER. Here the CDR3 DNA reads TGCGCCAGCAGCCAAGAAGTCGGGAAATCCTACAATGAGCAGTTCTTC. Protein product: CASSQEVGKSYNEQFF.

This clone was seen once. This sequence joins TRBV25-1 and TRBJ1-2; no reliable D call. Trimming stripped 1 base from V and 5 bases from J, with 2 bases between. CDR3 length: 11 residues. CDR1 and CDR2 (germline): MGHDK, SYGVNS. CDR3 region: CASSESYGYTF. The CDR3 bases are TGTGCCAGCAGTGAATCTTATGGCTACACCTTC.

The genes are TRBV29-1 and TRBJ1-6; 7 bases match TRBD1. CDR1 SQVTM and CDR2 ANQGSEA come from the germline V gene. Germline trimming cut 7 bases from V and 9 bases from J; bases unmatched to any gene: 6. The CDR3 runs to 12 residues. CDR3 amino acids: CSAKTGSSPLHF. DNA of the CDR3: TGCAGCGCCAAGACAGGGAGTTCACCCCTCCACTTT.

The chain carries TRBV3-1 (or the pseudogene TRBV3-2) and TRBJ1-3; weak D call: TRBD1 (6 bases). The CDR3 contains 15 residues. Germline CDR1 and CDR2: LGHDT and YNNKEL (reference sequence). Trimming removed 5 bases from V and 0 bases from J, with 11 bases in between. CDR3 loop: CASSASTGSGNTIYF. CDR3 nucleotides: TGTGCCAGCAGCGCCTCGACAGGCTCTGGAAACACCATATATTTT.

The genes are TRBV29-1 and TRBJ1-3, with 9 bases aligning to TRBD1. The germline gives CDR1 SQVTM, CDR2 ANQGSEA. The CDR3 consists of 14 residues. The V gene end was trimmed by 6 bases and the J gene end by 0 bases; junction bases not matched to a gene: 3. The DNA of the CDR3 is TGCAGCGTGACGACAGGGGGCTCTGGAAACACCATATATTTT. Protein: CSVTTGGSGNTIYF.

The chain is built from TRBV11-2 and TRBJ2-2; tentative D call: TRBD2 (6 bases). V was trimmed by 1 base and J by 2 bases, leaving 14 bases between them. The CDR3 is 17 residues long. From germline, CDR1 is SGHAT and CDR2 FQNNGV. The CDR3 nucleotides read TGTGCCAGCAGCTTAGTTCGAGGGACTCTTAACACCGGGGAGCTGTTTTTT. Protein product: CASSLVRGTLNTGELFF.

The CDR3 DNA reads TGTGCCAGCAGCCCTGGGACAGGGGTGAGTGCTTTCTTT. Amino acids: CASSPGTGVSAFF. The chain is built from TRBV7-6 and TRBJ1-1; 10 bases map to TRBD1. Per the germline V gene, CDR1 is SGHVS and CDR2 is FNYEAQ. V lost 5 bases and J lost 11; bases outside the gene matches: 8. The CDR3 spans 13 residues.

The V gene is TRBV5-8, the J gene TRBJ2-3; TRBD2 is a possible D gene (7 bases). This CDR3 comprises 16 residues. V was pared by 4 bases and J by 6 bases, with 21 bases between. Germline V gene sequence: CDR1 SGHTS, CDR2 YDEGEE. This CDR3 is CASSPQGGARSDTQYF. The DNA of the CDR3 is TGTGCCAGCAGCCCTCAAGGGGGGGCTCGGAGTGATACGCAGTATTTT.

The J gene is TRBJ1-1, the V gene TRBV5-1; D unresolved. Germline CDR1 SGHRS, CDR2 YFSETQ. The CDR3 spans 13 residues. The V end lost 0 bases, the J end lost 5 bases, and 8 bases lay between the germline ends. The CDR3 sequence: CASSLATWTEAFF. The CDR3 DNA is TGCGCCAGCAGCTTGGCCACTTGGACTGAAGCTTTCTTT.

The rearrangement joins TRBV4-1 to TRBJ1-1; D is possibly TRBD1 (5 bases). Germline V gene sequence: CDR1 MGHRA, CDR2 YSYEKL. V gave up 0 bases and J gave up 5 bases, with 16 bases separating them. CDR3 length: 16 amino acids. The CDR3 region has the DNA TGCGCCAGCAGCCAAGATCTAGGGCCGGGGGGAACTGAAGCTTTCTTT. Translated, it gives CASSQDLGPGGTEAFF.

The V gene is TRBV2, the J gene TRBJ2-3; 11 nucleotides match TRBD2. J was trimmed by 6 bases and V by 4 bases; bases with no gene match: 6. Germline V gene sequence: CDR1 SNHLY, CDR2 FYNNEI. The CDR3 has 15 residues. CDR3 sequence (DNA): TGTGCCAGCAGTGGGTGGTCTAGCGGGAGGGATACGCAGTATTTT. Translated: CASSGWSSGRDTQYF.